The sequence of this TCR beta chain was determined in a study of cytomegalovirus exposure and HLA in healthy donors. On this clone itself: The antigen is unknown.

With 60 Vbeta and 13 Jbeta primers, the PCR was carried out. TCRdb's table, derived via immunoSEQ multiplex PCR, lists solely in-frame clones and lacks some. The top ten clones hold 0.9% to 1.5% of a sample with some 100,000 clones, roughly 82% of them seen once. Study-wide points: Across HLA loci, a later analysis found differing TCR association rates, with DRB1 most and HLA-C fewest. The study flagged about 150 TCR beta chains as cytomegalovirus-associated. With later analysis, a missense DCLRE1C variant became linked to TCR beta V- and J-gene trimming.

CDR1 and CDR2 from the germline V gene are SGHDN and FVKESK. The CDR3 runs 16 residues. Unmatched junction bases numbered 5, after V lost 1 base and J lost 2 bases. The V and J genes are TRBV14 and TRBJ2-1; TRBD2 agrees at 7 bases. The sequenced material came from PBMCs. The sequence came from a woman aged 18 to 35 in good health and CMV-seronegative. CDR3 in amino acids: CASSQGGGSAYNEQFF. CDR3 sequence (DNA): TGTGCCAGCAGCCAAGGAGGCGGGAGCGCCTACAATGAGCAGTTCTTC.